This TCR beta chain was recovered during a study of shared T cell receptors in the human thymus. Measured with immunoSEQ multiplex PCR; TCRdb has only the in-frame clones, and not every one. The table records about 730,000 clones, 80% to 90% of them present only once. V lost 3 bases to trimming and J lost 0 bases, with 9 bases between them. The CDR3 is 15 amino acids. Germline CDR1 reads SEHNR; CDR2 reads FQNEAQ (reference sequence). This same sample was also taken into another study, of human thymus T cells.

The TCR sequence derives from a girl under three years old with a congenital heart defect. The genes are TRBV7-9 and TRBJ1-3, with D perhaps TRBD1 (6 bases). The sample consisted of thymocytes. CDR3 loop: CASSLSRGSGNTIYF. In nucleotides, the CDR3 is TGTGCCAGCAGCTTGAGCAGGGGCTCTGGAAACACCATATATTTT.